This T cell receptor beta chain originates from a study of shared clonotypes between healthy human individuals. Naive CD8 isolation took CD45RO-negative cells positively selected for CCR7 and excluded terminally differentiated effector memory CD45RA+ cells. Profiling relied on immunoSEQ multiplex PCR, and the TCRdb table lists in-frame clones only, not all of them. The sample carries around 2,000,000 clones, around 96% recorded once. Sequencing was done on a sample of naive CD8+ T cells sorted from blood. This sequence was found in a man between 18 and 35 years old in good health.

The CDR3 is CASSSRLAGESIQYF. CDR3 DNA sequence: TGTGCCAGCAGCTCCCGACTAGCGGGAGAATCCATTCAGTACTTC. The gene calls are TRBV13 and TRBJ2-4, with TRBD2 identical over 12 bases. The germline gives CDR1 PRHDT, CDR2 FYEKMQ (reference sequence). The V and J ends lost 4 bases and 9 bases, in that order; junction bases with no gene match: 7. This CDR3 comprises 15 residues.